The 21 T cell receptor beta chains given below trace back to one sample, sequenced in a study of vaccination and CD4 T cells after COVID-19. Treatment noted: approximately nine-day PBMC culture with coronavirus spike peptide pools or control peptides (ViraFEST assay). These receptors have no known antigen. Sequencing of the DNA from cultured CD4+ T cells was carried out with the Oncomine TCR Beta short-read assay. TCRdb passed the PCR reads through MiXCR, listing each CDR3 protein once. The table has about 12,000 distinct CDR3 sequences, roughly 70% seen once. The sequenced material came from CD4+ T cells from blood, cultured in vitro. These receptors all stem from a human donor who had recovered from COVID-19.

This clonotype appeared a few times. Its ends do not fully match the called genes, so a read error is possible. As DNA, the CDR3 is TGCAGTGTTCCCACAGGGGGAAAGTCTGGGAACACCATATATTTT. This translates into CSVPTGGKSGNTIYF. V is TRBV20-1 and J is TRBJ1-3; 8 nucleotides match TRBD1. The CDR3 extends over 15 amino acids. Germline loops: CDR1 DFQATT, CDR2 SNEGSKA (reference sequence).

This CDR3 is CASSEDSHTDTQYF. The CDR3 coding sequence is TGTGCCAGCAGTGAAGACAGCCACACAGATACGCAGTATTTT. The chain is built from TRBV6-4 and TRBJ2-3; TRBD1 is a possible D gene (5 bases). Germline lookup yields CDR1 MRHNA and CDR2 SNTAGT. The CDR3 extends over 14 amino acids. Trimming cost V 3 bases and J 2 bases, with 9 bases left between them.

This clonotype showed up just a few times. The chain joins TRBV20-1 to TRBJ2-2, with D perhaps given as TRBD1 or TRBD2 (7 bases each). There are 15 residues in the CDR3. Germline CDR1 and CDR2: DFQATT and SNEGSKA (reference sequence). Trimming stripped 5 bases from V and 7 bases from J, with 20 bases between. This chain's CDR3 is CSASFRGGHSGELFF. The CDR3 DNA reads TGCAGTGCTTCCTTCAGGGGGGGGCATAGCGGGGAGCTGTTTTTT.

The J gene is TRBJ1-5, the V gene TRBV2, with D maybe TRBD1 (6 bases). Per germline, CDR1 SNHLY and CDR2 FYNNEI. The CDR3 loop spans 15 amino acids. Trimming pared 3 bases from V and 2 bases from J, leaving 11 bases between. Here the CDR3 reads CASSDQGIGNQPQHF. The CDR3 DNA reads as TGTGCCAGCAGTGATCAGGGGATCGGCAATCAGCCCCAGCATTTT. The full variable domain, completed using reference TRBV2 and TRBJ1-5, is EPEVTQTPSHQVTQMGQEVILRCVPISNHLYFYWYRQILGQKVEFLVSFYNNEISEKSEIFDDQFSVERPDGSNFTLKIRSTKLEDSAMYFCASSDQGIGNQPQHFGDGTRLSIL.

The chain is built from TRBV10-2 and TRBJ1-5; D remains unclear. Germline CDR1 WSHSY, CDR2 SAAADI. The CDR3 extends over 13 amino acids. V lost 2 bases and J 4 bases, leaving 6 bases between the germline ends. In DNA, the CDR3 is TGCGCCAGCAGTGAGGCGGGAAATCAGCCCCAGCATTTT. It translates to CASSEAGNQPQHF.

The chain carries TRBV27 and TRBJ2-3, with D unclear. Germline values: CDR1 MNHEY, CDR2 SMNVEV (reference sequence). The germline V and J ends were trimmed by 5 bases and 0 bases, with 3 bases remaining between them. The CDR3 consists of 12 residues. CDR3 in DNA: TGTGCCAGCAGTCCGAGCACAGATACGCAGTATTTT. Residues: CASSPSTDTQYF.

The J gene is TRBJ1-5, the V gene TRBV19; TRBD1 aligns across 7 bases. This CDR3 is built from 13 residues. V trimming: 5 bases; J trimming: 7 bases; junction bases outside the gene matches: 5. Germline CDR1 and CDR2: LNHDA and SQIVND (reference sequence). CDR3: CASSGDREQPQHF. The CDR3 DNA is TGTGCCAGTAGTGGAGACAGGGAGCAGCCCCAGCATTTT.

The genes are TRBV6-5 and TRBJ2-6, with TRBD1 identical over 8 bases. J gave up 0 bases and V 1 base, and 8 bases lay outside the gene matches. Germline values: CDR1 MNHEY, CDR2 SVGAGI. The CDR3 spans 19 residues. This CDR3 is CASSYFPTGALSGANVLTF. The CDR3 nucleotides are TGTGCCAGCAGTTACTTCCCGACAGGGGCGCTCTCTGGGGCCAACGTCCTGACTTTC.

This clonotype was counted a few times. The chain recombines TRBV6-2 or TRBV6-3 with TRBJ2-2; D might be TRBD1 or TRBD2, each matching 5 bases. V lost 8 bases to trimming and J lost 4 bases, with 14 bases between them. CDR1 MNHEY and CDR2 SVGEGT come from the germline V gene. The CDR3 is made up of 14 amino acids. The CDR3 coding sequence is TGTGCCAGCCACTCCAGAGGGGCCACCGGGGAGCTGTTTTTT. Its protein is CASHSRGATGELFF.

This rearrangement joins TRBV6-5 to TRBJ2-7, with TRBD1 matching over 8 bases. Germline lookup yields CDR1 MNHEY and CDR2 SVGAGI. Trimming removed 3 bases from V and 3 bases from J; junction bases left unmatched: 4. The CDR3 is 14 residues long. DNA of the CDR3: TGTGCCAGCAGTTATTATACAGGGGGCTACGAGCAGTACTTC. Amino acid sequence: CASSYYTGGYEQYF.

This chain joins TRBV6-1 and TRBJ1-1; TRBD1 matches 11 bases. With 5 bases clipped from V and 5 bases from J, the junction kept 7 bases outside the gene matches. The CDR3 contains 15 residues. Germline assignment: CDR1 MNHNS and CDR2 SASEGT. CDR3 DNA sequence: TGTGCCAGCAGTCAATTTGGGACAGGGGGGACTGAAGCTTTCTTT. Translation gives CASSQFGTGGTEAFF.

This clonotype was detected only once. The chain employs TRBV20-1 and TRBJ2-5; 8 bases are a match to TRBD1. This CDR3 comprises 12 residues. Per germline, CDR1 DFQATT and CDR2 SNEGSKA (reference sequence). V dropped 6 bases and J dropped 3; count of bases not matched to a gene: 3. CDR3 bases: TGCAGTGCCCGACAGGGGAAAGAGACCCAGTACTTC. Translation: CSARQGKETQYF.

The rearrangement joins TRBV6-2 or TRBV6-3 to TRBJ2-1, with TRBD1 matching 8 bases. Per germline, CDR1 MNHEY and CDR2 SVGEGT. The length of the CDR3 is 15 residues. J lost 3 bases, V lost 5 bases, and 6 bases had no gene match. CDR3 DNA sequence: TGTGCCAGCAGTGACAGGGGAGCGCACTACAATGAGCAGTTCTTC. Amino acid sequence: CASSDRGAHYNEQFF.

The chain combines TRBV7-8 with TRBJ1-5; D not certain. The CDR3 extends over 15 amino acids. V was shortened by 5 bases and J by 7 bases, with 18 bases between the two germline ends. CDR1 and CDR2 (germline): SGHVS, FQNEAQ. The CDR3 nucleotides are TGTGCCAGCAGCAGCACACGTCGTCTCGGGCAGCCCCAGCATTTT. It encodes CASSSTRRLGQPQHF.

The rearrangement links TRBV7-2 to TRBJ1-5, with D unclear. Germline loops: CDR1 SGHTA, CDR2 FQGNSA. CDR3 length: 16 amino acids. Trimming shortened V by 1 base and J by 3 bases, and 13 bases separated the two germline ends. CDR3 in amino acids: CASSLGSAVLNQPQHF. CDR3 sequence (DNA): TGTGCCAGCAGCTTAGGGTCAGCTGTGCTCAATCAGCCCCAGCATTTT.

CDR3 coding DNA: TGTGCCAGCGGTGGGACGGCGTATGGCTACACCTTC. Protein sequence: CASGGTAYGYTF. The chain recombines TRBV2 with TRBJ1-2; possibly TRBD1 for D (5 bases). This CDR3 is built from 12 residues. V was clipped by 8 bases and J by 5 bases, with 12 bases between them. Per the germline V gene, CDR1 is SNHLY and CDR2 is FYNNEI.

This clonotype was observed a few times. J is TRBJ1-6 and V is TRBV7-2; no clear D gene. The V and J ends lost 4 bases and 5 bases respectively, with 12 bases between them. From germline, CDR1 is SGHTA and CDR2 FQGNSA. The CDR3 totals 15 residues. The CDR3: CASSSRAGHNSPLHF. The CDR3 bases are TGTGCCAGCAGCTCACGGGCGGGCCATAATTCACCCCTCCACTTT.

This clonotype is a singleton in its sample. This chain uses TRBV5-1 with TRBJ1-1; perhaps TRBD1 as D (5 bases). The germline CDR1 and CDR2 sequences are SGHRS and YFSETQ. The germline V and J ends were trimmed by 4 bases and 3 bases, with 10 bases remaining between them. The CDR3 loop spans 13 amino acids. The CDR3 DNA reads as TGCGCCAGCAGCCTGGGCAGGGACACTGAAGCTTTCTTT. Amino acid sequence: CASSLGRDTEAFF.

This CDR3 is CSAFVPWGPSTDTQYF. The CDR3 DNA sequence: TGCAGTGCTTTCGTTCCTTGGGGGCCTAGCACAGATACGCAGTATTTT. This chain uses TRBV20-1 with TRBJ2-3; possible D gene TRBD1, 6 bases. Trimming took 5 bases from V and 0 from J, leaving 18 bases between them. Germline-derived CDR1 and CDR2 are DFQATT and SNEGSKA (reference sequence). The length of the CDR3 is 16 residues.

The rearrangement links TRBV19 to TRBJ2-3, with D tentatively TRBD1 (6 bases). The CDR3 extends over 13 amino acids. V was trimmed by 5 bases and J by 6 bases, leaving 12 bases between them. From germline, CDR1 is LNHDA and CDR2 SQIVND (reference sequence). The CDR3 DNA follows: TGTGCCAGTAGTCCAGGGGCGCACGATACGCAGTATTTT. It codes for CASSPGAHDTQYF.

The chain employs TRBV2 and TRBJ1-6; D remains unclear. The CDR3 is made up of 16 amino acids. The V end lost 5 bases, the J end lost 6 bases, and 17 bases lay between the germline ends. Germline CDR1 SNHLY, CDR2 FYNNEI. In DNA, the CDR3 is TGTGCCAGCAGTTCCCCTGGCTGGTACGGTAATTCACCCCTCCACTTT. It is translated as CASSSPGWYGNSPLHF. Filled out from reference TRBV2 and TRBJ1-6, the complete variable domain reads EPEVTQTPSHQVTQMGQEVILRCVPISNHLYFYWYRQILGQKVEFLVSFYNNEISEKSEIFDDQFSVERPDGSNFTLKIRSTKLEDSAMYFCASSSPGWYGNSPLHFGNGTRLTVT.